These T cell receptor beta chains were read from a single sample in a study of PD-L1 blockade in urothelial cancer. Assay used: immunoSEQ multiplex PCR; TCRdb lists only in-frame clones, some missing. The table has 45,000 to 50,000 clones, about 91% seen once; the top ten hold around 3.9%. The specimen comprised PBMCs, sampled around atezolizumab (anti-PD-L1) treatment. These TCRs come from a man at least 80 years old with urothelial cancer. The CDR3 runs from the conserved cysteine through the conserved F or W. The order of the fields is J gene, V gene, clone size, D gene, CDR3 DNA, CDR3 protein. The D gene is left open where the match is weak. Size tells how often a clone was seen (once, few, many) or the class of an expanded clone, and some rows leave it out.

>TRBJ1-1|TRBV5-1|.|TRBD1
TGCGCCAGCAGCCCCAAAGGGACAGGGGAGACTGAAGCTTTCTTT
CASSPKGTGETEAFF
>TRBJ2-2|TRBV2|few|TRBD1
TGTGCCAGCGGACAGGGGTACACCGGGGAGCTGTTTTTT
CASGQGYTGELFF
>TRBJ2-3|TRBV27|.|TRBD2
TGTGCCAGCAGTCACAATAAACTTACTAGCGGGAGGTCGGATACGCAGTATTTT
CASSHNKLTSGRSDTQYF
>TRBJ2-1|TRBV6-4|.|TRBD2
TGTGCCAGCAGTGAAGGGCTAGCGGGAGGCAATAAGCAGTTCTTC
CASSEGLAGGNKQFF
>TRBJ1-4|TRBV5-6|.|TRBD1
TGTGCCAGCAGCGCCGGGACAGGGCCCAGGGGTGAAAAACTGTTTTTT
CASSAGTGPRGEKLFF
>TRBJ1-1|TRBV12-5|.|.
TGTGCTAGTGGAATTCAGGAGAACACTGAAGCTTTCTTT
CASGIQENTEAFF
>TRBJ1-5|TRBV6-1|.|TRBD1
TGTGCCAGCAGAGTGGGACAGGGGGCAAGGCAGCCCCAGCATTTT
CASRVGQGARQPQHF
>TRBJ2-7|TRBV27|.|TRBD1
TGTGCCAGCAGTTTAACCAGGGGGCTCTACGAGCAGTACTTC
CASSLTRGLYEQYF
>TRBJ2-1|TRBV5-4|once|TRBD2
TGTGCCAGCAGCCCGGCTAGCGGGAGAGTTATGGATGAGCAGTTCTTC
CASSPASGRVMDEQFF
>TRBJ2-2|TRBV6-1|.|.
TGTGCCAGCAGAGGGGGGGGAAGCACCGGGGAGCTGTTTTTT
CASRGGGSTGELFF
>TRBJ2-3|TRBV5-1|.|.
TGCGCCAGCAGCTTCTCCCGATCGAGGCTAGATGCAGATACGCAGTATTTT
CASSFSRSRLDADTQYF
>TRBJ1-1|TRBV7-2|.|.
TGTGCCAGCAGCCCACGGATAGGGGGTGAAGCTTTCTTT
CASSPRIGGEAFF
>TRBJ2-1|TRBV5-8|.|.
TGTGCCAGCAGCTTGCGGGAGTACCATGAGCAGTTCTTC
CASSLREYHEQFF
>TRBJ1-1|TRBV4-1|.|TRBD1
TGCGCCAGCAGCCAAGGGGCCCCCACTTGGGACAGGGGGCGAAGGACTGAAGCTTTCTTT
CASSQGAPTWDRGRRTEAFF
>TRBJ2-1|TRBV19|once|.
TGTGCCAGTAGTATCGGGAGCTTTAGTGAGCAGTTCTTC
CASSIGSFSEQFF
>TRBJ2-1|TRBV6-5|.|TRBD1
TGTGCCAGCAGTCAGGGGGCGAATGAGCAGTTCTTC
CASSQGANEQFF
>TRBJ2-3|TRBV5-1|.|.
TGCGCCAGCAGCTTCGGTCGGGGGAATCCTAGCACAGATACGCAGTATTTT
CASSFGRGNPSTDTQYF
>TRBJ1-5|TRBV19|.|TRBD1
TGTGCCAGTAGTATAGGGACAGGGAGGGATAGCAATCAGCCCCAGCATTTT
CASSIGTGRDSNQPQHF
>TRBJ2-1|TRBV5-1|once|TRBD2
TGCGCCAGCAGCTTGGACGGACTAGCGGCTAACAATGAGCAGTTCTTC
CASSLDGLAANNEQFF
>TRBJ1-3|TRBV5-8|.|TRBD1
TGTGCCAGCAGCCGACAGGGGAAAAAATCTGGAAACACCATATATTTT
CASSRQGKKSGNTIYF
>TRBJ2-1|TRBV18|.|.
TGTGCCAGCTCACCACCTGCGGGACTCGGCAATGAGCAGTTCTTC
CASSPPAGLGNEQFF
>TRBJ2-1|TRBV10-1|few|.
TGCGCCAGCAGTGAGTCTTGGCGGGCTAACCACAATGAGCAGTTCTTC
CASSESWRANHNEQFF
>TRBJ2-1|TRBV5-4|.|TRBD2
TGTGCCAGCAGCCAGGGACTAGCGGGAGGGCCCGGGGGCAATGAGCAGTTCTTC
CASSQGLAGGPGGNEQFF
>TRBJ2-1|TRBV5-3|.|.
TGTGCCAGAAGCTTGGTCATCCATGAGACTACTTCCTACAATGAGCAGTTCTTC
CARSLVIHETTSYNEQFF
>TRBJ1-5|TRBV6-1|.|.
TGTGCCAGCAGGTCAACAAATCAGCCCCAGCATTTT
CASRSTNQPQHF
>TRBJ2-7|TRBV7-9|.|.
TGTGCCAGCAGCTTAGGGGGGCTAGTTTACGAGCAGTACTTC
CASSLGGLVYEQYF
>TRBJ1-2|TRBV11-2|.|.
TGTGCCAGCAGCCTTGGGGGCTTCCGGGGCTACACCTTC
CASSLGGFRGYTF
>TRBJ2-1|TRBV5-4|.|TRBD1
TGTGCCAGCAGCTTGGGGCGGGGGACAGGGATTGGTGAGCAGTTCTTC
CASSLGRGTGIGEQFF
>TRBJ1-1|TRBV5-1|.|TRBD1
TGCGCCAGCTGGCCCGGGACAGGGGGCACTGAAGCTTTCTTT
CASWPGTGGTEAFF
>TRBJ1-5|TRBV19|once|TRBD1
TGTGCCAGTACCGGACAGGGAAATCAGCCCCAGCATTTT
CASTGQGNQPQHF
>TRBJ1-5|TRBV4-2|.|.
TGTGCCAGCAGCCAAGATGCGCGTAACAGGGCGCATCAGCCCCAGCATTTT
CASSQDARNRAHQPQHF
>TRBJ2-7|TRBV5-1|.|TRBD1
TGCGCCAGCAGCTTGGCCTCAGGGGGCTACGAGCAGTACTTC
CASSLASGGYEQYF
>TRBJ1-2|TRBV7-9|.|TRBD1
TGTGCCAGCAGTCGTGGACAGGGGGCGAATGGCTACACCTTC
CASSRGQGANGYTF
>TRBJ2-7|TRBV5-1|few|TRBD1
TGCGCCAGCAGCTTGGGAATAGGGACAGTATACGAGCAGTACTTC
CASSLGIGTVYEQYF
>TRBJ1-5|TRBV28|.|.
TGTGCCAGCAGCTATGGGAGTCAGCCCCAGCATTTT
CASSYGSQPQHF